This is a list of T cell receptor beta chains from one sample in a study of blood T cell repertoires in COVID-19. The table came from immunoSEQ multiplex PCR; TCRdb's copy has only in-frame clones and leaves some out. The sample records nearly 350,000 clones, less than 90% being singletons. The sequencing input was PBMCs or T cells enriched from blood (not recorded which). All receptors derive from a woman in her 30s who had recovered from COVID-19. CDR3s include the opening cysteine and the closing phenylalanine or tryptophan. D genes are given only for firm matches. For some rows the clone size is stated as once, few or many, or as a class when expanded; others skip it.

abundance,d_gene,v_gene,j_gene,CDR3nt,CDR3aa
.,TRBD2,TRBV27,TRBJ2-3,TGTGCCAGCGGCACATCGGGGGGGTACACAGATACGCAGTATTTT,CASGTSGGYTDTQYF
.,.,TRBV7-9,TRBJ1-2,TGTGCCAGCAGCAATAAAAACGACAGGCGGCGGCATGGCTACACCTTC,CASSNKNDRRRHGYTF
.,.,TRBV5-1,TRBJ1-4,TGCGCCAGCAGCTTGGCAGCAACTAATGAAAAACTGTTTTTT,CASSLAATNEKLFF
.,.,TRBV29-1,TRBJ1-6,TGCAGCGTTCCCGATCGGGCAGGGGATTCACCCCTCCACTTT,CSVPDRAGDSPLHF
.,.,TRBV4-1,TRBJ1-5,TGCGCCAGCAGCCAAGAAGAAGGGTGGGGGGGGAATCAGCCCCAGCATTTT,CASSQEEGWGGNQPQHF
.,.,TRBV3-1/TRBV3-2,TRBJ1-2,TGTGCCAGCAGCCAAGATAGGACAGCCTATGGCTACACCTTC,CASSQDRTAYGYTF
.,.,TRBV19,TRBJ1-1,TGTGCCAGTAGGTCGGGGTGGGAAGGTGAAGCTTTCTTT,CASRSGWEGEAFF
.,.,TRBV5-6,TRBJ2-3,TGTGCCAGCAGCTTGCGGACTACGTCTAGCACAGATACGCAGTATTTT,CASSLRTTSSTDTQYF
.,TRBD1,TRBV29-1,TRBJ1-5,TGCAGCGTGGGGACAGGAAATAGCAATCAGCCCCAGCATTTT,CSVGTGNSNQPQHF
.,.,TRBV6-5,TRBJ1-1,TGTGCCAGCAGTTACTCGGGACTTGAAGCTTTCTTT,CASSYSGLEAFF
.,.,TRBV7-6,TRBJ1-6,TGTGCCAGCAGCTTGCAGGGCAGCTCCTATAATTCACCCCTCCACTTT,CASSLQGSSYNSPLHF
.,.,TRBV3-1/TRBV3-2,TRBJ1-1,TGTGCCAGCACCCTGGGGGGGCGAGGCACTGAAGCTTTCTTT,CASTLGGRGTEAFF
few,.,TRBV7-6,TRBJ2-2,TGTGCCAGCAGCTCCGCAGGTTTTGGCACCGGGGAGCTGTTTTTT,CASSSAGFGTGELFF
.,.,TRBV7-6,TRBJ2-2,TGTGCCAGCAGCATGGGGGCCTTTCCAGGAAACACCGGGGAGCTGTTTTTT,CASSMGAFPGNTGELFF
.,TRBD1,TRBV6-5,TRBJ2-7,TGTGCCAGCAGTTACTCGGGACAGGGGGCCTACGAGCAGTACTTC,CASSYSGQGAYEQYF
.,.,TRBV9,TRBJ1-4,TGTGCCAGCAGCGCCCCATACGGAGCAACTAATGAAAAACTGTTTTTT,CASSAPYGATNEKLFF
.,.,TRBV4-1,TRBJ2-3,TGCGCCAGCAGCCACAGGGTTGAGCGCACAGATACGCAGTATTTT,CASSHRVERTDTQYF
.,.,TRBV15,TRBJ2-2,TGTGCCACCAGCAGAGATCGGGTCGGGGAGCTGTTTTTT,CATSRDRVGELFF
.,.,TRBV24-1,TRBJ2-2,TGTGCCACCAGTCGAACAGGGTTGGGAACGAACACCGGGGAGCTGTTTTTT,CATSRTGLGTNTGELFF
.,TRBD1,TRBV5-1,TRBJ2-7,TGCGCCAGCAGCTTGGGGGACAGGGCGGACGAGCAGTACTTC,CASSLGDRADEQYF
.,TRBD1,TRBV7-2,TRBJ1-6,TGTGCCAGCAGCTACGACAGGGAGTACAGTTCACCCCTCCACTTT,CASSYDREYSSPLHF
.,.,TRBV11-2,TRBJ2-7,TGTGCCAGCAGCTTTGGCAGCTACGAGCAGTACTTC,CASSFGSYEQYF